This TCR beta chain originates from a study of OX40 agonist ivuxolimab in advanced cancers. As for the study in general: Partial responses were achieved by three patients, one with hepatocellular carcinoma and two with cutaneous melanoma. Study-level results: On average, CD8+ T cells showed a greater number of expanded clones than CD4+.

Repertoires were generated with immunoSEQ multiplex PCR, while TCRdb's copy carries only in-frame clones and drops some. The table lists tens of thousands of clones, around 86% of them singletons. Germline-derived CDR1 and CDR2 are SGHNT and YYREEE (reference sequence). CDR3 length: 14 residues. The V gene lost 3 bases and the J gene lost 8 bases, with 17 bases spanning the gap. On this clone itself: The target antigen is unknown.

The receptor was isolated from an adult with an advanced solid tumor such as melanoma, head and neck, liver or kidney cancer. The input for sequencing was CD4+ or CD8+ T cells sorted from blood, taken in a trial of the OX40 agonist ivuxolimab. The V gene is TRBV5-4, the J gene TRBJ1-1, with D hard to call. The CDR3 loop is CASSSTLVSPEAFF. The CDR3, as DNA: TGTGCCAGCAGCTCAACCCTCGTTTCTCCCGAAGCTTTCTTT.